These 4 T cell receptor beta chains were sequenced from one sample in a study of shared clonotypes between healthy human individuals. The protocol was immunoSEQ multiplex PCR, while the TCRdb copy is restricted to in-frame clones and leaves out a portion. The sample lists millions of clones; over 85% were seen once. The sample was naive CD4+ T cells sorted from blood. Subset of the sample: CD45RA+ positively selected. The receptors stem from a man in his late teens or twenties in good health.

The gene calls are TRBV9 and TRBJ2-2; TRBD2 aligns across 8 bases. CDR3 size: 15 residues. The germline gives CDR1 SGDLS, CDR2 YYNGEE. J lost 7 bases, V lost 3 bases, and 8 bases had no gene match. CDR3 amino acids: CASSASSGAIGELFF. DNA for the CDR3: TGTGCCAGCAGCGCAAGTAGCGGGGCGATCGGGGAGCTGTTTTTT.

This chain links TRBV6-5 with TRBJ2-2; D remains unclear. CDR3 length: 14 residues. Germline V gives CDR1 MNHEY, CDR2 SVGAGI. Deletions cut 7 bases from V and 0 bases from J, with 9 bases between. The CDR3 loop reads CASKLLANTGELFF. The CDR3 DNA follows: TGTGCCAGCAAGCTCTTGGCGAACACCGGGGAGCTGTTTTTT.

This chain joins TRBV13 and TRBJ2-1; 9 bases agree with TRBD2. Germline V CDR1 and CDR2: PRHDT, FYEKMQ (reference sequence). The V gene end was trimmed by 7 bases and the J gene end by 9 bases; junction bases not matched to a gene: 19. This CDR3 region has 17 residues. This CDR3 reads CASTPFLWAGGQVEQFF. For the CDR3, the DNA is TGTGCCAGCACCCCATTCTTGTGGGCGGGAGGGCAAGTTGAGCAGTTCTTC.

The rearrangement uses TRBV19 and TRBJ2-2; D gene ambiguous. The CDR3 runs 13 residues. CDR1 LNHDA and CDR2 SQIVND come from the germline V gene (reference sequence). Trimming took 8 bases from V and 0 from J, leaving 7 bases between them. The CDR3 loop reads CASVQSNTGELFF. In nucleotides, the CDR3 is TGTGCCAGTGTTCAGTCGAACACCGGGGAGCTGTTTTTT.